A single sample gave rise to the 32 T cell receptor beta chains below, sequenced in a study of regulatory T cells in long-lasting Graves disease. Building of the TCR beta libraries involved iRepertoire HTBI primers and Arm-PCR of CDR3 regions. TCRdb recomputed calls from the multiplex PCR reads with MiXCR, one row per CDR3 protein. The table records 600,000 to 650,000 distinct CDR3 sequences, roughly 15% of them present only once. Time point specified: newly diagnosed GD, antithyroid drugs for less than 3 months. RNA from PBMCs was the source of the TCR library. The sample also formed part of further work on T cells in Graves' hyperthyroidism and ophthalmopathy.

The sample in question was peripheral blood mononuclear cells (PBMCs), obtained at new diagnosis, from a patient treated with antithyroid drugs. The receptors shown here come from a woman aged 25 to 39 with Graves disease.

The CDR3: CAIRAGQGTPHEQYF. CDR3 nucleotides: TGTGCCATTCGCGCGGGACAGGGAACTCCGCACGAGCAGTACTTC. The V call is TRBV10-3, the J call TRBJ2-7, with 9 bases fitting TRBD1. Germline loops: CDR1 ENHRY, CDR2 SYGVKD. The CDR3 runs to 15 residues. The ends lost 9 bases at V and 5 bases at J; junction bases unmatched: 14.

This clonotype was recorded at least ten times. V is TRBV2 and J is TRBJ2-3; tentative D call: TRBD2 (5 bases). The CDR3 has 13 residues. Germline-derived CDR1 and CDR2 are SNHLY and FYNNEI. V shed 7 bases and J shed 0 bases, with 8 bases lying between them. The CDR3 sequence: CASKAESTDTQYF. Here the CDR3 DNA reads TGTGCCAGCAAAGCGGAGAGCACAGATACGCAGTATTTT.

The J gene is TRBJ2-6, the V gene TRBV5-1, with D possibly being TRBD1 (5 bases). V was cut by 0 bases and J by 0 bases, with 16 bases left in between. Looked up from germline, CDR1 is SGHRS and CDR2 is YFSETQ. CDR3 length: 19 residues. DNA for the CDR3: TGCGCCAGCAGCTTGGCGGGCCTAAAGGGGTACTCTGGGGCCAACGTCCTGACTTTC. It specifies CASSLAGLKGYSGANVLTF.

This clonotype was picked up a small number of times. The CDR3 sequence: CASSELASGTTQYF. The DNA for the CDR3 is TGCGCCAGCAGTGAGCTGGCTAGCGGGACTACGCAGTATTTT. The chain is built from TRBV10-1 and TRBJ2-3, with 9 positions matching TRBD2. The CDR3 loop spans 14 amino acids. Per germline, CDR1 WNHNN and CDR2 SYGVQD (reference sequence). Unmatched junction bases numbered 5, after V lost 2 bases and J lost 8 bases.

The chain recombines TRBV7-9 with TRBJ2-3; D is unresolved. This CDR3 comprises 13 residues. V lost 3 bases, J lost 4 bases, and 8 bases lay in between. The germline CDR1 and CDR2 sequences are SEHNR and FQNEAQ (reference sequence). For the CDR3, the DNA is TGTGCCAGCAGCTTTAGTCATGCAGATACGCAGTATTTT. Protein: CASSFSHADTQYF.

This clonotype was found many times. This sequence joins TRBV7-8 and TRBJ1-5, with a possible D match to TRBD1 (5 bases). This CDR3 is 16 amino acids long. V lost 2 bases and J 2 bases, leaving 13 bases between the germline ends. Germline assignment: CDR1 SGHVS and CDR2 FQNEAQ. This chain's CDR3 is CASSLSGTIGNQPQHF. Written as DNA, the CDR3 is TGTGCCAGCAGCTTAAGCGGGACCATTGGCAATCAGCCCCAGCATTTT.

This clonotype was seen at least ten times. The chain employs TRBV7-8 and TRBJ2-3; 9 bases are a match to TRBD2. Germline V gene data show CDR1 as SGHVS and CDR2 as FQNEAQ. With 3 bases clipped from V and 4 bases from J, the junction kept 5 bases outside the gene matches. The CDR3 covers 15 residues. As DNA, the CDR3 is TGTGCCAGCAGCTTGATGGTAGCGGGAGCAGATACGCAGTATTTT. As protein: CASSLMVAGADTQYF.

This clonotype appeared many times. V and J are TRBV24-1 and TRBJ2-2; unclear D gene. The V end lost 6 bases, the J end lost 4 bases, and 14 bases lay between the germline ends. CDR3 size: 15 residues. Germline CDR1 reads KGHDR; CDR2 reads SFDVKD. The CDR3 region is CATSIGWATTGELFF. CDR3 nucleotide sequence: TGTGCCACCAGTATAGGATGGGCTACCACCGGGGAGCTGTTTTTT.

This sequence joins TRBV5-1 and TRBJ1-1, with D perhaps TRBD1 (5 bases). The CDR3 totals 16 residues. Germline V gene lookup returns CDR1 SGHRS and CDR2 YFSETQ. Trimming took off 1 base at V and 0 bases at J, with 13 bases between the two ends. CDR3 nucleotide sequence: TGCGCCAGCAGCTTGAGGACACAGCTTCTGAACACTGAAGCTTTCTTT. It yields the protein CASSLRTQLLNTEAFF.

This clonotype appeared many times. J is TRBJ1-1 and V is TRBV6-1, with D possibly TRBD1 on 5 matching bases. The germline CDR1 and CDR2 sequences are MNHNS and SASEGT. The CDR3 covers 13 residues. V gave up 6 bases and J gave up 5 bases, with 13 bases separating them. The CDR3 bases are TGTGCCAGCAGACCAGGGAAGACGACTGAAGCTTTCTTT. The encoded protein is CASRPGKTTEAFF.

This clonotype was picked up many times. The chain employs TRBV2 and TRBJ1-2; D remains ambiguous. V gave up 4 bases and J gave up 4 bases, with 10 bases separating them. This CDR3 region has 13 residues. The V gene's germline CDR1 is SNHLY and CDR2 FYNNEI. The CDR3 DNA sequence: TGTGCCAGCAGTGTTAAGGGTCTCTATGGCTACACCTTC. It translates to CASSVKGLYGYTF. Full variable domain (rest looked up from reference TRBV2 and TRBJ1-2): EPEVTQTPSHQVTQMGQEVILRCVPISNHLYFYWYRQILGQKVEFLVSFYNNEISEKSEIFDDQFSVERPDGSNFTLKIRSTKLEDSAMYFCASSVKGLYGYTFGSGTRLTVV.

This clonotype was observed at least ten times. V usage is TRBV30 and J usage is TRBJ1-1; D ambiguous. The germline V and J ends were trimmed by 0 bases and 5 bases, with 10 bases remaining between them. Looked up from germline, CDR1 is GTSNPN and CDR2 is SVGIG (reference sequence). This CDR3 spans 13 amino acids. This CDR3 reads CAWSVLEATEAFF. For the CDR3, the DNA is TGTGCCTGGAGTGTTTTGGAGGCGACTGAAGCTTTCTTT.

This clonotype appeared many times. The DNA for the CDR3 is TGTGCCAGCTCAACCCGACAGGGCCATGGCTACACCTTC. It is translated as CASSTRQGHGYTF. The chain combines TRBV18 with TRBJ1-2; 7 bases are a match to TRBD1. The CDR3 is 13 residues long. Trimming at V came to 5 bases and at J to 6 bases, leaving 6 bases not matched to a gene. CDR1 is KGHSH, CDR2 LQKENI, per germline. Full variable domain (remainder filled in from reference TRBV18 and TRBJ1-2): NAGVMQNPRHLVRRRGQEARLRCSPMKGHSHVYWYRQLPEEGLKFMVYLQKENIIDESGMPKERFSAEFPKEGPSILRIQQVVRGDSAAYFCASSTRQGHGYTFGSGTRLTVV.

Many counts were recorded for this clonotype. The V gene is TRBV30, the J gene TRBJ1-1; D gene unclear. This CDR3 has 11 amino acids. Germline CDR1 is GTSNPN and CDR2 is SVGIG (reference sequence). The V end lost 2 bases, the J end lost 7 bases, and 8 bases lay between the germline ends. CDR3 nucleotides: TGTGCCTGGAGTAATGAAGTTGAAGCTTTCTTT. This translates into CAWSNEVEAFF.

The CDR3 region has the DNA TGTGCCAGCAGTTCACAGGGCGTTCGCACCGGGGAGCTGTTTTTT. Protein: CASSSQGVRTGELFF. V is TRBV28 and J is TRBJ2-2; a weak D match, TRBD1 (6 bases). The CDR3 totals 15 residues. Looked up from germline, CDR1 is MDHEN and CDR2 is SYDVKM. The ends were cut back, 4 bases at V and 4 bases at J, with 13 bases in the middle.

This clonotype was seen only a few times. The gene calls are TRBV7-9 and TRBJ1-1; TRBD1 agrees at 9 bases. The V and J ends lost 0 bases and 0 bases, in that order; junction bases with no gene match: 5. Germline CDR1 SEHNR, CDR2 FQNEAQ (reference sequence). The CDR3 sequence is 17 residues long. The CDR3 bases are TGTGCCAGCAGCTTAGCGAACAGGGGGCGGATGAACACTGAAGCTTTCTTT. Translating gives CASSLANRGRMNTEAFF.

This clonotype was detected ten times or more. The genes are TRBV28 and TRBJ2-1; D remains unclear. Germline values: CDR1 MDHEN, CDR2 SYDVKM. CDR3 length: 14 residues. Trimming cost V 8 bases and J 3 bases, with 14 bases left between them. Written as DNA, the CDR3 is TGTGCCAGCTTTGGTACACCTCGCTACAATGAGCAGTTCTTC. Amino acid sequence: CASFGTPRYNEQFF.

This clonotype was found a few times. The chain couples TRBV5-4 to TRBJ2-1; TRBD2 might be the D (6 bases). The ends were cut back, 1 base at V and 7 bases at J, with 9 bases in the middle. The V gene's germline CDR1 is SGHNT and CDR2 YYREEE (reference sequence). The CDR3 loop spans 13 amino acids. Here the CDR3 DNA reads TGTGCCAGCAGCTTGAAGAGCGGGAATGAGCAGTTCTTC. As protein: CASSLKSGNEQFF.

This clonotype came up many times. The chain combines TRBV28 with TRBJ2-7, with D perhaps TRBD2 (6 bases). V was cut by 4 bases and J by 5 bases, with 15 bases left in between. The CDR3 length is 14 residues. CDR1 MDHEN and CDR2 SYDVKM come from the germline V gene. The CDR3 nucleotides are TGTGCCAGCAGTTCGAGACTAGTGTACCACGAGCAGTACTTC. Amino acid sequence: CASSSRLVYHEQYF.

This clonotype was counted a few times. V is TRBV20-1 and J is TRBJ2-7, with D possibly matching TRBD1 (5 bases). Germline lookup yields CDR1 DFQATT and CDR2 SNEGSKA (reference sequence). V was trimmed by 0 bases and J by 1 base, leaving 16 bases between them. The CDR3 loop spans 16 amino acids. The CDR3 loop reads CSARDEVAGWSYEQYF. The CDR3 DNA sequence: TGCAGTGCTAGAGATGAAGTGGCAGGGTGGTCCTACGAGCAGTACTTC.

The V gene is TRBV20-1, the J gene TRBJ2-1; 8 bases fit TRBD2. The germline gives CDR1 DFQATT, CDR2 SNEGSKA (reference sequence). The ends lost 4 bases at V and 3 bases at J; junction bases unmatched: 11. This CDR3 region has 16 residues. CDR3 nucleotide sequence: TGCAGTGCTACCCCCCTCAGCGGGAGTTTCTACAATGAGCAGTTCTTC. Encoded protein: CSATPLSGSFYNEQFF.

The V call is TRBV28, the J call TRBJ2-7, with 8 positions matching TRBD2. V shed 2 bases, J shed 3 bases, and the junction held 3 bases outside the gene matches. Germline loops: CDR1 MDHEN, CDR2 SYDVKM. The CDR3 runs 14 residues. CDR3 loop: CASSLTSGLYEQYF. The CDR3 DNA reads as TGTGCCAGCAGTTTAACTAGCGGACTCTACGAGCAGTACTTC.

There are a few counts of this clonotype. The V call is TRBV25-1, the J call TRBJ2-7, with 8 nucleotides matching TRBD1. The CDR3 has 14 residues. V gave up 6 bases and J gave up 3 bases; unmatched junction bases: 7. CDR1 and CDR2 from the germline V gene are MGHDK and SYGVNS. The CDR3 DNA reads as TGTGCCAGCAGGGAGAGGACAGGGAACTACGAGCAGTACTTC. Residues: CASRERTGNYEQYF.

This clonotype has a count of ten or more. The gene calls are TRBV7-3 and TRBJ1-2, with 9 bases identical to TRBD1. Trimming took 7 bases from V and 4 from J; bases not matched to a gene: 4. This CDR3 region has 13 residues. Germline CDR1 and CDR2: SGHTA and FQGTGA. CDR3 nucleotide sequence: TGTGCCAGCACCCCGACAGGGGGCTATGGCTACACCTTC. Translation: CASTPTGGYGYTF.

The CDR3 DNA sequence: TGTGCCAGTCAGACTCGACTCGGTACCTACGAGCAGTACTTC. Encoded protein: CASQTRLGTYEQYF. The chain has TRBV19 and TRBJ2-7, with D unresolved. From germline, CDR1 is LNHDA and CDR2 SQIVND (reference sequence). The CDR3 is made up of 14 amino acids. Trimming shortened V by 8 bases and J by 2 bases, and 16 bases separated the two germline ends.

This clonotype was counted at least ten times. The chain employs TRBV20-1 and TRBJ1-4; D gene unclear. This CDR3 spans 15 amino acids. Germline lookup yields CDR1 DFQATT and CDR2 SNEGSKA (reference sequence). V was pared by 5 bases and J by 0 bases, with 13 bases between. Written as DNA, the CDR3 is TGCAGTGCTCCGGTTCGGGTGGCAACTAATGAAAAACTGTTTTTT. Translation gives CSAPVRVATNEKLFF.

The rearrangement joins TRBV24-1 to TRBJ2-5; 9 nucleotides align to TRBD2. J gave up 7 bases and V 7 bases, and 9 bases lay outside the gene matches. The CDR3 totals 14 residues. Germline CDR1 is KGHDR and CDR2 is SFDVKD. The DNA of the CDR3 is TGTGCCACCAGGGGACACGGAGCGGGAGGGACCCAGTACTTC. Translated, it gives CATRGHGAGGTQYF.

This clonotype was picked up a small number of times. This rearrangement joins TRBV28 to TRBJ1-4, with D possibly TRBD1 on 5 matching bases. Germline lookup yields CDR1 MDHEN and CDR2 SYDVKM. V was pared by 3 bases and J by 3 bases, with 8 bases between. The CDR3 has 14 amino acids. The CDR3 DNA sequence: TGTGCCAGCAGTTTCGGGGGACCTAATGAAAAACTGTTTTTT. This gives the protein CASSFGGPNEKLFF. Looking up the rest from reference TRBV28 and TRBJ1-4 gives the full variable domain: DVKVTQSSRYLVKRTGEKVFLECVQDMDHENMFWYRQDPGLGLRLIYFSYDVKMKEKGDIPEGYSVSREKKERFSLILESASTNQTSMYLCASSFGGPNEKLFFGSGTQLSVL.

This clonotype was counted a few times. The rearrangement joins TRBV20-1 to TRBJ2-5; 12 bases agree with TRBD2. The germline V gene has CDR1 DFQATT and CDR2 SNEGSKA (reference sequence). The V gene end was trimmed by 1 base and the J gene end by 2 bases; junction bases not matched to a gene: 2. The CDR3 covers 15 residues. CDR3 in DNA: TGCAGTGCTAGAGGGACTAGCGGGGATCAAGAGACCCAGTACTTC. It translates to CSARGTSGDQETQYF.

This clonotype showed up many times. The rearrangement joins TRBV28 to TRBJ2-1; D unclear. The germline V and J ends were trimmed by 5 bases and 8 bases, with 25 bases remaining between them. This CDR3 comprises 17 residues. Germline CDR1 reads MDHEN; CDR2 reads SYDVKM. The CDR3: CASSRKLGIGSVDEQFF. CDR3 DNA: TGTGCCAGCAGTCGAAAATTAGGGATTGGTTCAGTCGATGAGCAGTTCTTC.

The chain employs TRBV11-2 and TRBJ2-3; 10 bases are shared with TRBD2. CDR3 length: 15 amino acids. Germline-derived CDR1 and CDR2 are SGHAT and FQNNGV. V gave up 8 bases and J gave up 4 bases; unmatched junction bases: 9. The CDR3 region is CASRPTSGWPDTQYF. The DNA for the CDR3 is TGTGCCAGCCGCCCGACTAGCGGGTGGCCAGATACGCAGTATTTT.

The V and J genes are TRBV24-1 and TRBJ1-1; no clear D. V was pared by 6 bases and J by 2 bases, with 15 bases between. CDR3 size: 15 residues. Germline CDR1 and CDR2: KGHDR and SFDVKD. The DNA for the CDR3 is TGTGCCACCAGTTATATTAGGCCGAAAAACACTGAAGCTTTCTTT. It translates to CATSYIRPKNTEAFF.